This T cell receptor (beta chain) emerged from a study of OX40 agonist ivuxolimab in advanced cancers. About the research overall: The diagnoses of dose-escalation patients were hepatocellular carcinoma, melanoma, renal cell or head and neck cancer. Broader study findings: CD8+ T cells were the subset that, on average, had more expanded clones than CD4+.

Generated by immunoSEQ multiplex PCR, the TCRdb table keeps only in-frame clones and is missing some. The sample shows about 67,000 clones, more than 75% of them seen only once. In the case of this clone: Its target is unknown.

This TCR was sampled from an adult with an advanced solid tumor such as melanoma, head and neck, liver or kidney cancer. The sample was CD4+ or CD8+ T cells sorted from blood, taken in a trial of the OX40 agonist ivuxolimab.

Written as DNA, the CDR3 is TGTGCCAGCAGTCCCTCAATGCCGAACACTGAAGCTTTCTTT. This translates into CASSPSMPNTEAFF. This chain joins TRBV28 and TRBJ1-1, with D uncertain. The length of the CDR3 is 14 residues. The germline V and J ends were trimmed by 5 bases and 1 base, with 11 bases remaining between them. Germline V gene data show CDR1 as MDHEN and CDR2 as SYDVKM.